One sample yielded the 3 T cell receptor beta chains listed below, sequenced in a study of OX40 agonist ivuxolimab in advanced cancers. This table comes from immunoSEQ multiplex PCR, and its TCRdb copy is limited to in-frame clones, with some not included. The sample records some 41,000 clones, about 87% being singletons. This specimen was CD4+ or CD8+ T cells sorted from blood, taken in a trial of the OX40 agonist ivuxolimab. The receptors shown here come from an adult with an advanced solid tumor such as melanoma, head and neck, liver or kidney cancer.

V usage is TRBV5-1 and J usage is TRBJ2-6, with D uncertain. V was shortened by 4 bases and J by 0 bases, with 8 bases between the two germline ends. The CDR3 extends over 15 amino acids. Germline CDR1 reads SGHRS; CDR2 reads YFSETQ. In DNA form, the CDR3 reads TGCGCCAGCAGCGCTGACACCTCTGGGGCCAACGTCCTGACTTTC. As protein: CASSADTSGANVLTF.

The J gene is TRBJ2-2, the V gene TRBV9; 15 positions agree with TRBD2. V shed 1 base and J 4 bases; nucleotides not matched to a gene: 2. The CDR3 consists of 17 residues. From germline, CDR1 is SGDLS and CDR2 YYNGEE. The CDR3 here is CASSVLGLAGGTGELFF. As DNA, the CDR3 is TGTGCCAGCAGCGTACTGGGACTAGCGGGAGGCACCGGGGAGCTGTTTTTT.

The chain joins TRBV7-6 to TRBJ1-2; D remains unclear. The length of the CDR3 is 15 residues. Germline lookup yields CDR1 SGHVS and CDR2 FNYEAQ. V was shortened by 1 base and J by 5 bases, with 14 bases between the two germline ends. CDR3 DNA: TGTGCCAGCAGCTTAGAAACGGGTGGGAAATATGGCTACACCTTC. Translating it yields CASSLETGGKYGYTF.